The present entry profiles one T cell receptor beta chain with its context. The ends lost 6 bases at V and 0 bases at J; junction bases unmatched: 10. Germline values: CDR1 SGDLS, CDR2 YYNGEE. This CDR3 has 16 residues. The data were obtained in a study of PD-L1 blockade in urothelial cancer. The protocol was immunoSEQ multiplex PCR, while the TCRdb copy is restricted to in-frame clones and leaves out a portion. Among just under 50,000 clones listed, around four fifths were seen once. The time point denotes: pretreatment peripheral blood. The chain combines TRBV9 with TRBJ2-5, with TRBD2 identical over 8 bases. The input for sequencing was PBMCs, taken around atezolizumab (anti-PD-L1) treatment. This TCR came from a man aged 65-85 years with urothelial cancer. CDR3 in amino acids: CASNEGVAGNQETQYF. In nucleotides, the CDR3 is TGTGCCAGCAATGAGGGGGTAGCGGGAAACCAAGAGACCCAGTACTTC.